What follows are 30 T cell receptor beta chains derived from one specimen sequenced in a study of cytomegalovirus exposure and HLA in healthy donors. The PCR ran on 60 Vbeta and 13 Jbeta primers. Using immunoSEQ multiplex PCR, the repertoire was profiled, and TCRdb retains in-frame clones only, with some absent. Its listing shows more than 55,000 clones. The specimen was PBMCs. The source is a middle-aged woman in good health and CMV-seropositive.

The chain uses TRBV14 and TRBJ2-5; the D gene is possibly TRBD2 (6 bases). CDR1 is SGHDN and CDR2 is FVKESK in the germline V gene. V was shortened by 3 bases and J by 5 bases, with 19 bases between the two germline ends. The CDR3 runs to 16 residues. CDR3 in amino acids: CASSQTGEGLLETQYF. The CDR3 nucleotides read TGTGCCAGCAGCCAGACGGGAGAGGGACTTCTGGAGACCCAGTACTTC.

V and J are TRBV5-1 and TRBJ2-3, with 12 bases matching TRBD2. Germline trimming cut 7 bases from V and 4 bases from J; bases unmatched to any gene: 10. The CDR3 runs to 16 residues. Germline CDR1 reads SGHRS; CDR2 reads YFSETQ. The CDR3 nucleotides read TGCGCCAGCCGTAGTGGGGCTAGCGGGGGGGCAGATACGCAGTATTTT. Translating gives CASRSGASGGADTQYF.

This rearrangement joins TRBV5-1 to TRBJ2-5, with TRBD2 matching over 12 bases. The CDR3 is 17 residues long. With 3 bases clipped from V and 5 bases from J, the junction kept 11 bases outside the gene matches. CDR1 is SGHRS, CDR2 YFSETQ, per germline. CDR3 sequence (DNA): TGCGCCAGCAGCTCCCCGACTAGCGGGAGTAGGTTGGAGACCCAGTACTTC. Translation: CASSSPTSGSRLETQYF.

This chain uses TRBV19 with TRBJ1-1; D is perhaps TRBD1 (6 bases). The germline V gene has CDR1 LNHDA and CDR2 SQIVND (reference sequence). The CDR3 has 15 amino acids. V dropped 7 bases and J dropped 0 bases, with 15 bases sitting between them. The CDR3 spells CASTLIRTVNTEAFF. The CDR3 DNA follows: TGTGCCAGTACCCTAATACGGACAGTGAACACTGAAGCTTTCTTT.

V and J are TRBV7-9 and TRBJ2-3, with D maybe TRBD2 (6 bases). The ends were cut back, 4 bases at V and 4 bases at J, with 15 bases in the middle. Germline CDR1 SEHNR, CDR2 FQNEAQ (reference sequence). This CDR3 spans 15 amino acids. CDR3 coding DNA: TGTGCCAGCAGCTCCGGGGGACTTTCTGCAGATACGCAGTATTTT. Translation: CASSSGGLSADTQYF. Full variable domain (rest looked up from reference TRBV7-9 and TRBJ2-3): DTGVSQNPRHKITKRGQNVTFRCDPISEHNRLYWYRQTLGQGPEFLTYFQNEAQLEKSRLLSDRFSAERPKGSFSTLEIQRTEQGDSAMYLCASSSGGLSADTQYFGPGTRLTVL.

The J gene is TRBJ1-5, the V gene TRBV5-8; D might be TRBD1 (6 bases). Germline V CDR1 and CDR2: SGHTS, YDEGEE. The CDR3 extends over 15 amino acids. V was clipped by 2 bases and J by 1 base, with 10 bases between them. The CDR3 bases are TGTGCCAGCAGCTTTCAGGGGATCAGCAATCAGCCCCAGCATTTT. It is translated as CASSFQGISNQPQHF.

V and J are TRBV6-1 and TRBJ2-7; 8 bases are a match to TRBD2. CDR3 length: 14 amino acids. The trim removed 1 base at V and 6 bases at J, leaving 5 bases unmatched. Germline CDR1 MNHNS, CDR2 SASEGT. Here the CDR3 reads CASSEGLATSEQYF. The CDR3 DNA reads TGTGCCAGCAGTGAAGGACTAGCGACCTCCGAGCAGTACTTC.

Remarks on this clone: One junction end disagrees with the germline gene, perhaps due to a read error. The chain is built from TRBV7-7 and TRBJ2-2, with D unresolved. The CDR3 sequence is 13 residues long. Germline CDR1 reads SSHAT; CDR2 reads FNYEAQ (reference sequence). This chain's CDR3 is CASSLDIAGELFF. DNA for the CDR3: TGTGCTAGCAGCTTAGACATCGCCGGGGAGCTGTTTTTT. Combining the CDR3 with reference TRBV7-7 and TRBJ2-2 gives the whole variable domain GAGVSQSPRYKVTKRGQDVTLRCDPISSHATLYWYQQALGQGPEFLTYFNYEAQPDKSGLPSDRFSAERPEGSISTLTIQRTEQRDSAMYRCASSLDIAGELFFGEGSRLTVL.

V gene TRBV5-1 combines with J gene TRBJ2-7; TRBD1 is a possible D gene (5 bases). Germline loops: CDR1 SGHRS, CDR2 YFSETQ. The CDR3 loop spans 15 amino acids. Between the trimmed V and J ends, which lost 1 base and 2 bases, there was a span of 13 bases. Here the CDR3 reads CASSLISQGPYEQYF. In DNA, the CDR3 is TGCGCCAGCAGCTTGATTTCCCAGGGCCCCTACGAGCAGTACTTC.

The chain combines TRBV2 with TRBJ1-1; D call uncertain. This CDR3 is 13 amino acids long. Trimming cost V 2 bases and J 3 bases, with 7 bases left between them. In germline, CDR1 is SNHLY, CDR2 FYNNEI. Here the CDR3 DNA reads TGTGCCAGCAGTGAAAGAGGGTACACTGAAGCTTTCTTT. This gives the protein CASSERGYTEAFF.

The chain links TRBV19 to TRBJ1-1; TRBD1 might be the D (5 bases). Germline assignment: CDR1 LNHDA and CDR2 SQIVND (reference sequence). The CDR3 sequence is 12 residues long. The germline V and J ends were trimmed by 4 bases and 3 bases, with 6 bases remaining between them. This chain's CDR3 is CASSRGDTEAFF. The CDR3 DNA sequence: TGTGCCAGTAGTAGGGGCGACACTGAAGCTTTCTTT.

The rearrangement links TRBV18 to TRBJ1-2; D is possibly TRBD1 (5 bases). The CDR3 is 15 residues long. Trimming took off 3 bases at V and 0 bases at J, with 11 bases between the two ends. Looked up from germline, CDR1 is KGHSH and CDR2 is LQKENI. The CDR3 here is CASSPDRVANYGYTF. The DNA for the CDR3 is TGTGCCAGCTCACCCGACAGAGTAGCTAACTATGGCTACACCTTC.

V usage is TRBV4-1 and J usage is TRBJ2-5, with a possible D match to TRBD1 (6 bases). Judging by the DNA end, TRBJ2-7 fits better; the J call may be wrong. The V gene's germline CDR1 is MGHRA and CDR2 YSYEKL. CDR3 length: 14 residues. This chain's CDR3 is CASSREHTGTEQYF. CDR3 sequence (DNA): TGCGCCAGCAGCCGCGAGCACACAGGGACCGAGCAGTACTTC.

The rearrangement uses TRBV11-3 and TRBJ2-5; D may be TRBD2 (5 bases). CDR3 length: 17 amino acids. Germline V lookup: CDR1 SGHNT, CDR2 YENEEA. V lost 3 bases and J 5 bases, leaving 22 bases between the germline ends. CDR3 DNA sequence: TGTGCCAGCAGCTTCGAGGACTTCCATTACCTCCGGGAGACCCAGTACTTC. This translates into CASSFEDFHYLRETQYF.

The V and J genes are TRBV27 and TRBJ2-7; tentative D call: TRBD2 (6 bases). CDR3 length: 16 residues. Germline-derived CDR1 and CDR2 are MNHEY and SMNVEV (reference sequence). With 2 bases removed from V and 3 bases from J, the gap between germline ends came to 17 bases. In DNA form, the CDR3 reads TGTGCCAGCAGTTTAGGGAGTGTCATCGGGGGCTACGAGCAGTACTTC. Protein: CASSLGSVIGGYEQYF.

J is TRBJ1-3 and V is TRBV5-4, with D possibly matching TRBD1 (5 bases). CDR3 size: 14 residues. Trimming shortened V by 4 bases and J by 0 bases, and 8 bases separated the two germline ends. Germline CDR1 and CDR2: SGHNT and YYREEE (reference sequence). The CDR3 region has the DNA TGTGCCAGCAGCCAAGGGGCCTCTGGAAACACCATATATTTT. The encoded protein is CASSQGASGNTIYF.

Here the CDR3 reads CAWGLRAGIFNTEAFF. The CDR3 nucleotides read TGTGCCTGGGGGCTCCGAGCAGGGATCTTTAACACTGAAGCTTTCTTT. This chain connects TRBV30 to TRBJ1-1, with D maybe TRBD1 (5 bases). The V gene lost 5 bases and the J gene lost 2 bases, with 21 bases spanning the gap. Germline CDR1 and CDR2: GTSNPN and SVGIG (reference sequence). This CDR3 spans 16 amino acids.

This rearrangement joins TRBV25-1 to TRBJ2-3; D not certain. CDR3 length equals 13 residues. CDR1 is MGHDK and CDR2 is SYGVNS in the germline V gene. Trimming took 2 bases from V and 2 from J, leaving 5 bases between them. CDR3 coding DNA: TGTGCCAGCAGTGAACTCCTCACAGATACGCAGTATTTT. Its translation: CASSELLTDTQYF.

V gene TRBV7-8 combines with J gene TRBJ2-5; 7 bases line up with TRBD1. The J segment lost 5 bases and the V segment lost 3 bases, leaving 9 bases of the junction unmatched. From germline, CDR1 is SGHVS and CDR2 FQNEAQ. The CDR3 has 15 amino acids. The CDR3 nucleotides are TGTGCCAGCAGCTTGAACAGGGGCCTCCGGGAGACCCAGTACTTC. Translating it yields CASSLNRGLRETQYF.

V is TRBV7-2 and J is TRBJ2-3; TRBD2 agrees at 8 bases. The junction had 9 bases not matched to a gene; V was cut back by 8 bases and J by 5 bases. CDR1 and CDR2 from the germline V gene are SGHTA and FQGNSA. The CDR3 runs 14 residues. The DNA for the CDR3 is TGTGCCAGCCGGGGGGGACTTGCTCAAGATACGCAGTATTTT. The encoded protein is CASRGGLAQDTQYF.

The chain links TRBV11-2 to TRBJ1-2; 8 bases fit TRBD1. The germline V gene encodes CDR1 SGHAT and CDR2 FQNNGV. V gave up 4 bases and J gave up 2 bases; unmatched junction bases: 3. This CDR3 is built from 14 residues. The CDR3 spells CASSSGGANYGYTF. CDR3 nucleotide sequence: TGTGCCAGCAGCTCAGGGGGCGCAAACTATGGCTACACCTTC.

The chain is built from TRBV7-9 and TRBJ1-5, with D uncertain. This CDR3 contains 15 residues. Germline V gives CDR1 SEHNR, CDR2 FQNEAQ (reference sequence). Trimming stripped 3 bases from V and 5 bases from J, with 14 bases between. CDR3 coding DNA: TGTGCCAGCAGCTTCTCGGGCGGGAGGGATCAGCCCCAGCATTTT. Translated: CASSFSGGRDQPQHF.

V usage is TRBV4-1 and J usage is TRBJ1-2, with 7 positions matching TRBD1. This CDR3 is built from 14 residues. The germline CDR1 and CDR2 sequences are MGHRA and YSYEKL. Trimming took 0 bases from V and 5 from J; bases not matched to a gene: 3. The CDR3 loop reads CASSQEGQVYGYTF. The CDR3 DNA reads TGCGCCAGCAGCCAAGAAGGACAGGTGTATGGCTACACCTTC.

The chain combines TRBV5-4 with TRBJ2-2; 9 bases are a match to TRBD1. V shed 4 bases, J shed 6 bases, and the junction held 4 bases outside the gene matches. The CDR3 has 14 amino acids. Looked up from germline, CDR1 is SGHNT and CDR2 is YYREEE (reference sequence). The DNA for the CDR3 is TGTGCCAGCAGCGGGGACAGGGTGGCCGGGGAGCTGTTTTTT. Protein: CASSGDRVAGELFF.

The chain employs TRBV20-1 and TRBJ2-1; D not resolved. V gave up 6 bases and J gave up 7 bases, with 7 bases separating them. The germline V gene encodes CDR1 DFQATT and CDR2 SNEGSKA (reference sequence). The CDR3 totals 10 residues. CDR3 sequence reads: CSALRNEQFF. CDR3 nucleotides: TGCAGTGCCCTCAGGAATGAGCAGTTCTTC.

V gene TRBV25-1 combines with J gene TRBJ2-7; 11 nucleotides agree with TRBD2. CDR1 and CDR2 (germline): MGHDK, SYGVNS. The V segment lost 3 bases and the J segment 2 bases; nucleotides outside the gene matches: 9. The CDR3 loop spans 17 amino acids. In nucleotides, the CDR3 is TGTGCCAGCAGTGATCGCCTAGCGGGAGGTCGGCCCTACGAGCAGTACTTC. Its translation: CASSDRLAGGRPYEQYF.

The CDR3 is CASSLAGEGRETQYF. The CDR3 DNA reads TGTGCCAGCAGCTTAGCGGGGGAGGGTAGAGAGACCCAGTACTTC. The chain employs TRBV7-9 and TRBJ2-5, with 7 bases matching TRBD2. The V and J ends lost 0 bases and 4 bases, in that order; junction bases with no gene match: 5. Germline lookup yields CDR1 SEHNR and CDR2 FQNEAQ (reference sequence). There are 15 residues in the CDR3.

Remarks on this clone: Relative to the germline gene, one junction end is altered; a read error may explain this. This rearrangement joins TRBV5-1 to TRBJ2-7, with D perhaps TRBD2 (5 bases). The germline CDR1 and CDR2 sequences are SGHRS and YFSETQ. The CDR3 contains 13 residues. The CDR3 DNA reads TGCGCCAGCAGCGGAGGTAGTTCCTACGAGCGGTACTTC. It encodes CASSGGSSYERYF.

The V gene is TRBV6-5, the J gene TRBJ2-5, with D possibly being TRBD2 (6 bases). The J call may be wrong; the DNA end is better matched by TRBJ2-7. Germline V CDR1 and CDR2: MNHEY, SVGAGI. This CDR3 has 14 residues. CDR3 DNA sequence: TGTGCCAGCAGTTACAACCTAGCGATTAACGAGCAGTACTTC. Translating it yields CASSYNLAINEQYF.

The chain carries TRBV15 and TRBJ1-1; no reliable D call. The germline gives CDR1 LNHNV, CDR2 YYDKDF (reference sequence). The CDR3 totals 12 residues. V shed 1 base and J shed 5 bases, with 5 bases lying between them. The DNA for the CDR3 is TGTGCCACCAGCAGAGTGAGGACTGAAGCTTTCTTT. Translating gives CATSRVRTEAFF.